This TCR beta chain was sequenced in a study of blood T cell repertoires in COVID-19. Per germline, CDR1 MGHRA and CDR2 YSYEKL. J gave up 1 base and V 8 bases, and 10 bases lay outside the gene matches. CDR3 length: 17 amino acids. The assay was immunoSEQ multiplex PCR, and TCRdb's table has in-frame clones only and misses some. Of approximately 210,000 clones in the sample, approximately 84% are singletons; the top ten hold about 15%. The sequenced sample consisted of PBMCs or T cells enriched from blood (not recorded which). The chain is built from TRBV4-1 and TRBJ2-3, with 12 positions matching TRBD2. This clonotype originated in a man aged 40-50 years who had recovered from COVID-19. In nucleotides, the CDR3 is TGCGCCAGCGCAAGGACCGGGACTAGCGGGCGCACAGATACGCAGTATTTT. It is translated as CASARTGTSGRTDTQYF.